This T cell receptor beta chain derives from a study of cytotoxic CD8 clonotypes in ibrutinib-treated CLL (dated by TCRdb to the early 2020s). At the level of the whole study: The cohort had eleven to twelve relapsed/refractory and more than 14 treatment-naive patients; 17 were IGHV unmutated. Cryopreserved peripheral blood mononuclear cells were collected at three points: before therapy, at response, and at either sustained remission or disease progression. Responses were partial in roughly 24 patients and complete in 2; after median about 68 months follow-up, some 14 stayed in remission and around 12 progressed. Longitudinal samples were available for about 30% of the roughly 90 trial participants. Samples averaged approximately 260,000 productive templates and 80,000 to 100,000 productive rearrangements. The response samples were drawn at a median of approximately 11 months into treatment, with a range of about 6 to 36 months. Here is what the overall study found, with its caveats: Clonality rose at ibrutinib response, remained stable during sustained remission, and dropped back toward baseline at progression. Public clonotypes were rare and either contracted or stayed stable during treatment, and the rise in clonality at ibrutinib response reflected the expansion of private clonotypes. Baseline clonality exceeded that of age-matched healthy donors and correlated strongly with circulating CD8+ T-cell counts. Lymph node repertoires were not examined, and the timing of sampling was not matched between patients in sustained remission and those whose disease progressed.

For TCR beta library preparation, roughly 2 micrograms of genomic DNA was extracted from cryopreserved PBMCs. Longitudinal blood samples from CLL patients receiving ibrutinib monotherapy were subjected to high-throughput TCR beta sequencing. The patients took part in an open-label, single-center phase 2 trial of ibrutinib monotherapy. The goal of deep resolution MiSeq sequencing was a depth between 1 in 1 million and 1 in 200,000 T cells, and coverage averaged 10x per clonotype. TCR beta libraries were generated with the immunoSEQ hsTCRB Kit. In the original analysis: Data were analyzed with ImmunoSEQ Data Assistant and ImmunoSEQ Analyzer, with V, D and J genes assigned per IMGT definitions. Clonality, with values ranging from 0 to 1, was calculated as one minus the normalized Shannon entropy of productive rearrangement frequencies. Only overrepresented clonotypes making up at least 0.05% of each patient's repertoire were included in the public clonotype analysis. About a dozen age-matched healthy donor repertoires from immuneACCESS served as clonality controls. TCRdb took this table from immuneACCESS and kept in-frame rearrangements with V and J called. Such tables lack part of the clones; where checked against another copy, unresolved V genes explain under half of the gap, and the rest is unexplained. V, J and clone size derive from that table, while D and trimming were established from the DNA sequence. The sample yields about 310,000 clones; around four fifths were counted once. Of the sample, roughly 7% is held by the ten largest clones.

In the case of this clone: Which antigen it targets is not known. A read error may account for a junction end that differs from germline.

The cysteine opens and the phenylalanine closes a CDR3 of 13 amino acids. Kept here is only the CDR3 DNA, which spans 39 bases and is read in frame from base 1. CDR1 and CDR2 are read off the germline V gene (reference sequence) as SSHAT and FNYEAQ. The receptor comes from a human donor with chronic lymphocytic leukemia. Sequencing used PBMCs, obtained before ibrutinib treatment. The V gene is TRBV7-7 and the J gene is TRBJ2-5, with the D segment identity uncertain. The DNA is as follows: TGTGCTAGCAGCTTAGGTAGTGGAGAGACCCAGTACTTC. Its protein is CASSLGSGETQYF.